The entry below describes one TCR beta chain. Per the study methods: Amplification with reference gene primers provided the estimates of nucleated cell counts. Data came from immunoSEQ multiplex PCR; TCRdb stores just in-frame clones and leaves some out. V and J calls and clone size are those listed in that table; D and trimming were worked out from the DNA. This sample has about 210,000 clones, with 87% found just once. V lost 0 bases, J lost 7 bases, and 3 bases stayed unmatched. The CDR3 covers 15 residues. Germline loops: CDR1 MDHEN, CDR2 SYDVKM. This sample was taken from a study of blood T cell repertoires in COVID-19. Across the whole study: T cells, B-cell-depleted T cells, or PBMCs supplied cDNA or gDNA.

The receptor was isolated from a young man with acute COVID-19. Sequenced input: PBMCs or T cells enriched from blood (not recorded which). The J gene is TRBJ2-1, the V gene TRBV28, with 10 bases lining up with TRBD1. CDR3 coding DNA: TGTGCCAGCAGTTTATGGGACAGGGGGTTGAATGAGCAGTTCTTC. Protein product: CASSLWDRGLNEQFF.